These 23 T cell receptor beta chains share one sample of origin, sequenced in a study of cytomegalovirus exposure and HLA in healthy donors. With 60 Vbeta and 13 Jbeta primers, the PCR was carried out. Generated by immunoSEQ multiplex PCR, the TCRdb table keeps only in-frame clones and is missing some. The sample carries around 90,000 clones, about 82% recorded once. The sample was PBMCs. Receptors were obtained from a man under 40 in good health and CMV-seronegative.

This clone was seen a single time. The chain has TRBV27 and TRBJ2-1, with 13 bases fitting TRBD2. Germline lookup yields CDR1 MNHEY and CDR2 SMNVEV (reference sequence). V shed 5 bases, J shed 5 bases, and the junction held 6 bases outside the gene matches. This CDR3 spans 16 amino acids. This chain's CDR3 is CASSPSLAGGDNEQFF. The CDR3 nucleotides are TGTGCCAGCAGTCCTTCACTAGCGGGGGGGGACAATGAGCAGTTCTTC.

The CDR3 here is CASSPGTSGGSSYNEQFF. CDR3 bases: TGCGCCAGCAGCCCCGGGACTAGCGGGGGGAGCTCCTACAATGAGCAGTTCTTC. V and J are TRBV4-1 and TRBJ2-1; TRBD2 aligns across 15 bases. The CDR3 totals 18 residues. Germline V gene lookup returns CDR1 MGHRA and CDR2 YSYEKL. J was trimmed by 0 bases and V by 4 bases; bases with no gene match: 4.

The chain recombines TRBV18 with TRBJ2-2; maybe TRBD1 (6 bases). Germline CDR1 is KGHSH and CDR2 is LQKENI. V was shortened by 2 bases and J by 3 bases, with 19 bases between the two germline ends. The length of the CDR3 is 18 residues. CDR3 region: CASSPIYRQEVHTGELFF. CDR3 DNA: TGTGCCAGCTCACCAATCTACCGACAGGAGGTCCACACCGGGGAGCTGTTTTTT.

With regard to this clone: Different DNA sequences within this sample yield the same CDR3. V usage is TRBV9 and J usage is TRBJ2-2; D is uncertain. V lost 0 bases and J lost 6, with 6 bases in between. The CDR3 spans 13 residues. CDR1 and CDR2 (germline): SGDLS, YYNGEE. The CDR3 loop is CASSVAGSGELFF. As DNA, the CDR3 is TGTGCCAGCAGCGTAGCCGGGTCCGGGGAGCTGTTTTTT.

The CDR3 reads CASSTGTSGSGTGELFF. The CDR3 coding sequence is TGTGCCAGTAGTACCGGGACTAGCGGGAGTGGCACCGGGGAGCTGTTTTTT. This rearrangement joins TRBV19 to TRBJ2-2; TRBD2 agrees at 14 bases. Germline V gene data show CDR1 as LNHDA and CDR2 as SQIVND (reference sequence). The CDR3 extends over 17 amino acids. V trimming: 4 bases; J trimming: 4 bases; junction bases outside the gene matches: 5. Full variable domain (outside the CDR3, taken from reference TRBV19 and TRBJ2-2): DGGITQSPKYLFRKEGQNVTLSCEQNLNHDAMYWYRQDPGQGLRLIYYSQIVNDFQKGDIAEGYSVSREKKESFPLTVTSAQKNPTAFYLCASSTGTSGSGTGELFFGEGSRLTVL.

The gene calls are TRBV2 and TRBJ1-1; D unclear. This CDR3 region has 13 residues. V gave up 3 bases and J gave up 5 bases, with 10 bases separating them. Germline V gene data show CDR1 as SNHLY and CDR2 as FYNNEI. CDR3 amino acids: CASSDTPITEAFF. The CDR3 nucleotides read TGTGCCAGCAGTGATACCCCTATTACTGAAGCTTTCTTT.

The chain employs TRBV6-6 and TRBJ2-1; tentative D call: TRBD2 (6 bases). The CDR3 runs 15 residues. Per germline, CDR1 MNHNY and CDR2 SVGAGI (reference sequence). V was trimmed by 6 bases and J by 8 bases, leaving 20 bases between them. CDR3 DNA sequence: TGTGCCAGCAGCGCAACTAGCTTGGGTAGACATGAGCAGTTCTTC. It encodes CASSATSLGRHEQFF.

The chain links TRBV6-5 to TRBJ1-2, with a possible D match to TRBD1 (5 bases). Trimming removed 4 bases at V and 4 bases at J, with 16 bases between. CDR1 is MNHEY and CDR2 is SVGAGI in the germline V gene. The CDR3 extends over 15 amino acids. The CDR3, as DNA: TGTGCCAGCAGTTCCTCAACTTGGGGCACCTATGGCTACACCTTC. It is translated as CASSSSTWGTYGYTF.

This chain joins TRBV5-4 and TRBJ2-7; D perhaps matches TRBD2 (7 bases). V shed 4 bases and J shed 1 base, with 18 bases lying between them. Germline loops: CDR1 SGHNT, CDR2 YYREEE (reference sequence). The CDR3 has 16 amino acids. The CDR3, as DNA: TGTGCCAGCAGCAAAGACGGGGGGCGTTCGTCCTACGAGCAGTACTTC. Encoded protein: CASSKDGGRSSYEQYF.

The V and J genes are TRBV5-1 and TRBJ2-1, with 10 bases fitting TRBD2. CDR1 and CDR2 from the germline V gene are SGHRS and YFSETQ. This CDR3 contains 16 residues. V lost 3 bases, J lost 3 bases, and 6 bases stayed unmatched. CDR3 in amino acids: CASSSSGRGLYNEQFF. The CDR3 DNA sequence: TGCGCCAGCAGCTCTAGCGGGAGAGGACTCTACAATGAGCAGTTCTTC.

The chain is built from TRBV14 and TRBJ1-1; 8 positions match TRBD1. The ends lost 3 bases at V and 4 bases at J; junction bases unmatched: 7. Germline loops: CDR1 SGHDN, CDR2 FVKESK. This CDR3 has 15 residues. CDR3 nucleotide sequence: TGTGCCAGCAGCCAGGCAGGGGGCCGGAGCACTGAAGCTTTCTTT. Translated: CASSQAGGRSTEAFF.

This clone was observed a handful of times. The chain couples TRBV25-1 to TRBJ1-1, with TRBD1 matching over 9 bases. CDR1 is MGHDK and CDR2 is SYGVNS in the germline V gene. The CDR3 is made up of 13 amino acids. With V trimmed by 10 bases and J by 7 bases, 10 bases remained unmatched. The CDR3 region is CATADRGTVEAFF. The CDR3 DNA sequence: TGTGCCACCGCGGACAGGGGTACGGTTGAAGCTTTCTTT.

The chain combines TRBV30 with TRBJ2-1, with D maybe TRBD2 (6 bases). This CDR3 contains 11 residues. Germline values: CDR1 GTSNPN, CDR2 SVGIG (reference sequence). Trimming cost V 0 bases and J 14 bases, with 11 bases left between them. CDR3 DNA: TGTGCCTGGAGTGTCGCGGGGCCCGAGTTCTTC. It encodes CAWSVAGPEFF.

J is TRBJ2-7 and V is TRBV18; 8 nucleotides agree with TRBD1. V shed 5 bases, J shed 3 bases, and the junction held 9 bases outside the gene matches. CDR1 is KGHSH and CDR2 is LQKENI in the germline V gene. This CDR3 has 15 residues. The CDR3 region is CASSVGQGPDYEQYF. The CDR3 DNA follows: TGTGCCAGCTCAGTTGGACAGGGACCTGACTACGAGCAGTACTTC.

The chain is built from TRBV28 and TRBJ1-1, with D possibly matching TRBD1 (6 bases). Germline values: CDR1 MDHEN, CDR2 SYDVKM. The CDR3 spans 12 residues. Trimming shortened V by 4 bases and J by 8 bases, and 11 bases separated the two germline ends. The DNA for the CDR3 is TGTGCCAGCAGTTATACAGGGAGAGAAGCTTTCTTT. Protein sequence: CASSYTGREAFF. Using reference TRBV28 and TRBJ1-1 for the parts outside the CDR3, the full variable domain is DVKVTQSSRYLVKRTGEKVFLECVQDMDHENMFWYRQDPGLGLRLIYFSYDVKMKEKGDIPEGYSVSREKKERFSLILESASTNQTSMYLCASSYTGREAFFGQGTRLTVV.

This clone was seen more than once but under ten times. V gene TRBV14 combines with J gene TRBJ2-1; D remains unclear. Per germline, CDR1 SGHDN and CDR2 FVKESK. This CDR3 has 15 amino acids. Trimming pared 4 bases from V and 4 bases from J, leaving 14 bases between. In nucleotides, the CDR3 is TGTGCCAGCAGCCGAGACTCCGCTAGGTACAATGAGCAGTTCTTC. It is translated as CASSRDSARYNEQFF. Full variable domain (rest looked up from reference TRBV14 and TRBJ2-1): EAGVTQFPSHSVIEKGQTVTLRCDPISGHDNLYWYRRVMGKEIKFLLHFVKESKQDESGMPNNRFLAERTGGTYSTLKVQPAELEDSGVYFCASSRDSARYNEQFFGPGTRLTVL.

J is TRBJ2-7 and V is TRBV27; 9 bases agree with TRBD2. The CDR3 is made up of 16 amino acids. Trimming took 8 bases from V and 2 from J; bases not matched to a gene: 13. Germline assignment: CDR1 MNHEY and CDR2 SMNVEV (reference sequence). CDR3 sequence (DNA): TGTGCCAGCGTCCCGGTAGCGGGGGTGTATGCCTACGAGCAGTACTTC. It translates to CASVPVAGVYAYEQYF.

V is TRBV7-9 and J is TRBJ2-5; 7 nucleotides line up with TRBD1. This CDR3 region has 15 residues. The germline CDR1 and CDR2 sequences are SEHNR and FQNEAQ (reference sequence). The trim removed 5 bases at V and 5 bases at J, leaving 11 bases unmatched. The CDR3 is CASSHRTGDMETQYF. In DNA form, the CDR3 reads TGTGCCAGCAGCCATCGGACAGGAGACATGGAGACCCAGTACTTC.

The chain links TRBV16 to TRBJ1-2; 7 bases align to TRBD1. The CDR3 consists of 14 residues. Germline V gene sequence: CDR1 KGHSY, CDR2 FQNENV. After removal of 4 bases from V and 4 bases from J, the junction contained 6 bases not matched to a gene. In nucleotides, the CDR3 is TGTGCCAGCAGCCCTTTGACAGGGAGCTATGGCTACACCTTC. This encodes CASSPLTGSYGYTF.

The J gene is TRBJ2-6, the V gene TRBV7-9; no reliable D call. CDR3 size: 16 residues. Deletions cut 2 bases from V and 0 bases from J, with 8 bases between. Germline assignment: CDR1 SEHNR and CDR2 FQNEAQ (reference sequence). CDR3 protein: CASSLSGRSGANVLTF. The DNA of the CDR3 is TGTGCCAGCAGCTTATCCGGTCGCTCTGGGGCCAACGTCCTGACTTTC.

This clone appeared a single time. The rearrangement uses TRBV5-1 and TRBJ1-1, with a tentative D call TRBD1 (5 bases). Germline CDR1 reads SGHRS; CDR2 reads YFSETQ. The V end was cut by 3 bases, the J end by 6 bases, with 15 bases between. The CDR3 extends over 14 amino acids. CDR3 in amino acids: CASSSLGTVPEAFF. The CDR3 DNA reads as TGCGCCAGCAGCTCCCTCGGGACTGTTCCTGAAGCTTTCTTT.

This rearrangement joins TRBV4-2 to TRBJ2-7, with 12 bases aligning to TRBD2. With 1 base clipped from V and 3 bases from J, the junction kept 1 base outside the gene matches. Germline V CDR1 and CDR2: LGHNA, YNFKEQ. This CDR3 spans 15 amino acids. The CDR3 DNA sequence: TGTGCCAGCAGCCAAGGACTAGCGGGGGTCTACGAGCAGTACTTC. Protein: CASSQGLAGVYEQYF.

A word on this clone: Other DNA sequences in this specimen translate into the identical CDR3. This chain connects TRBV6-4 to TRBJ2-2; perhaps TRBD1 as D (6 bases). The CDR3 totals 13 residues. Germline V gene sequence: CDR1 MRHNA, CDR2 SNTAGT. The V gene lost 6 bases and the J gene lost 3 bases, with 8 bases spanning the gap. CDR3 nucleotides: TGTGCCAGCAGCCCAGGGGACACCGGGGAGCTGTTTTTT. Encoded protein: CASSPGDTGELFF.